These 29 T cell receptor beta chains were sequenced from one sample in a study of blood T cell repertoires in COVID-19. The protocol was immunoSEQ multiplex PCR, while the TCRdb copy is restricted to in-frame clones and leaves out a portion. This table holds 170,000 or so clones, 80% to 85% found once. The specimen was peripheral blood. The receptor source for this set is a man between 18 and 29 years old with active or convalescent COVID-19.

This chain uses TRBV7-3 with TRBJ2-3; weak D call: TRBD2 (6 bases). The CDR3 is made up of 13 amino acids. The V gene lost 2 bases and the J gene lost 5 bases, with 8 bases spanning the gap. The germline V gene has CDR1 SGHTA and CDR2 FQGTGA. The CDR3 coding sequence is TGTGCCAGCAGCTTACTGGGGGGAGATACGCAGTATTTT. Encoded protein: CASSLLGGDTQYF.

V is TRBV6-5 and J is TRBJ2-3; 7 bases agree with TRBD1. With V trimmed by 6 bases and J by 8 bases, 8 bases remained unmatched. Per germline, CDR1 MNHEY and CDR2 SVGAGI. This CDR3 contains 13 residues. The CDR3 coding sequence is TGTGCCAGCAGGGTAGACAGGGTTAGTACGCAGTATTTT. Its protein product is CASRVDRVSTQYF.

J is TRBJ2-1 and V is TRBV10-1; 14 bases agree with TRBD2. Germline trimming cut 10 bases from V and 6 bases from J; bases unmatched to any gene: 14. Per germline, CDR1 WNHNN and CDR2 SYGVQD (reference sequence). The CDR3 has 17 residues. In DNA form, the CDR3 reads TGCGCCACCCGCCTGGGACTAGCGGGAGTGTCATTCAATGAGCAGTTCTTC. Translated: CATRLGLAGVSFNEQFF.

This clone was seen only a few times. This chain connects TRBV27 to TRBJ1-2, with D maybe TRBD1 (5 bases). This CDR3 has 14 amino acids. The V gene lost 3 bases and the J gene lost 1 base, with 9 bases spanning the gap. Germline values: CDR1 MNHEY, CDR2 SMNVEV (reference sequence). CDR3 region: CASSFDRVNYGYTF. CDR3 sequence (DNA): TGTGCCAGCAGTTTCGACAGAGTTAACTATGGCTACACCTTC.

V is TRBV5-1 and J is TRBJ2-3, with 8 bases fitting TRBD1. The CDR3 is 17 residues long. Looked up from germline, CDR1 is SGHRS and CDR2 is YFSETQ. V shed 3 bases, J shed 4 bases, and the junction held 13 bases outside the gene matches. The CDR3 reads CASSWQGADLGADTQYF. The CDR3 coding sequence is TGCGCCAGCAGCTGGCAGGGGGCGGATTTAGGCGCAGATACGCAGTATTTT.

The V and J genes are TRBV5-1 and TRBJ2-1; tentative D call: TRBD2 (5 bases). Trimming stripped 0 bases from V and 6 bases from J, with 13 bases between. Germline CDR1 and CDR2: SGHRS and YFSETQ. The CDR3 spans 15 residues. The CDR3 loop reads CASSLDVGVGNEQFF. The DNA for the CDR3 is TGCGCCAGCAGCTTGGATGTGGGAGTGGGCAATGAGCAGTTCTTC. Variable domain in full (rest from reference TRBV5-1 and TRBJ2-1): KAGVTQTPRYLIKTRGQQVTLSCSPISGHRSVSWYQQTPGQGLQFLFEYFSETQRNKGNFPGRFSGRQFSNSRSEMNVSTLELGDSALYLCASSLDVGVGNEQFFGPGTRLTVL.

This clone was detected only a few times. Germline is not matched at one junction end, which may reflect a read error. The same CDR3 also results from other DNA sequences found in this sample. The chain carries TRBV28 and TRBJ1-5; TRBD1 matches at 12 bases. CDR1 MDHEN and CDR2 SYDVKM come from the germline V gene. CDR3 size: 15 residues. CDR3 residues: CASSPGTGGNQPQHF. The CDR3 region has the DNA TGTGCCAGCAGTCCCGGGACAGGGGGCAACCAGCCCCAGCATTTT. Full variable domain (outside the CDR3, taken from reference TRBV28 and TRBJ1-5): DVKVTQSSRYLVKRTGEKVFLECVQDMDHENMFWYRQDPGLGLRLIYFSYDVKMKEKGDIPEGYSVSREKKERFSLILESASTNQTSMYLCASSPGTGGNQPQHFGDGTRLSIL.

This chain joins TRBV27 and TRBJ2-2; the D gene is possibly TRBD2 (6 bases). The CDR3 is made up of 15 amino acids. Germline V gene data show CDR1 as MNHEY and CDR2 as SMNVEV (reference sequence). V lost 5 bases and J lost 2, with 12 bases in between. CDR3 sequence reads: CASSPVSGNTGELFF. The CDR3 DNA follows: TGTGCCAGCAGTCCCGTTAGCGGTAACACCGGGGAGCTGTTTTTT.

The rearrangement uses TRBV3-1 (or the pseudogene TRBV3-2) and TRBJ2-2; 10 bases line up with TRBD2. Trimming cost V 0 bases and J 3 bases; bases outside gene matches: 7. CDR1 is LGHDT, CDR2 YNNKEL, per germline (reference sequence). CDR3 length equals 18 residues. CDR3 sequence (DNA): TGTGCCAGCAGCCAAGAAACAGCGGGGGGGCTTTACACCGGGGAGCTGTTTTTT. Amino acid sequence: CASSQETAGGLYTGELFF.

This chain links TRBV28 with TRBJ2-7, with 10 bases lining up with TRBD1. Germline V lookup: CDR1 MDHEN, CDR2 SYDVKM. Trimming took 6 bases from V and 9 from J; bases not matched to a gene: 8. The CDR3 is made up of 13 amino acids. CDR3 loop: CASRRQGADVQYF. The CDR3 DNA follows: TGTGCCAGCAGAAGACAGGGGGCGGACGTGCAGTACTTC.

This CDR3 reads CSVALGGAGQETQYF. The CDR3 DNA reads as TGCAGCGTTGCGCTAGGGGGGGCCGGGCAAGAGACCCAGTACTTC. The chain has TRBV29-1 and TRBJ2-5; D might be TRBD2 (7 bases). Germline V gene sequence: CDR1 SQVTM, CDR2 ANQGSEA. This CDR3 region has 15 residues. V shed 4 bases and J shed 2 bases, with 17 bases lying between them.

This chain connects TRBV7-3 to TRBJ1-2; D remains ambiguous. Germline CDR1 and CDR2: SGHTA and FQGTGA. This CDR3 has 15 amino acids. V lost 5 bases and J 2 bases, leaving 15 bases between the germline ends. CDR3 region: CASSPQAGPNYGYTF. CDR3 sequence (DNA): TGTGCCAGCAGCCCCCAGGCGGGTCCCAACTATGGCTACACCTTC.

V is TRBV7-9 and J is TRBJ2-1; 8 positions agree with TRBD2. Germline assignment: CDR1 SEHNR and CDR2 FQNEAQ (reference sequence). CDR3 length: 16 residues. Germline trimming cut 5 bases from V and 7 bases from J; bases unmatched to any gene: 13. The CDR3 reads CASSPLGGGPWNEQFF. The CDR3, as DNA: TGTGCCAGCAGCCCCCTCGGGGGGGGGCCATGGAATGAGCAGTTCTTC.

The chain is built from TRBV12-3 or TRBV12-4 and TRBJ2-7; D is perhaps TRBD1 (6 bases). Trimming left V 8 bases short and J 2 bases short, with 13 bases between. CDR3 size: 13 residues. The CDR3 nucleotides are TGTGCCAGCGGGCCGGACAGAGCCTACGAGCAGTACTTC. Amino acid sequence: CASGPDRAYEQYF.

This clone occurred once. The V and J genes are TRBV7-9 and TRBJ1-5, with 8 bases identical to TRBD1. The CDR3 extends over 14 amino acids. Germline V gives CDR1 SEHNR, CDR2 FQNEAQ (reference sequence). V dropped 4 bases and J dropped 4; count of bases not matched to a gene: 3. CDR3 amino acids: CASSSDRANQPQHF. In DNA, the CDR3 is TGTGCCAGCAGCTCGGACAGGGCGAATCAGCCCCAGCATTTT.

The V gene is TRBV28, the J gene TRBJ1-4, with 7 bases fitting TRBD1. V lost 4 bases and J lost 6; bases outside the gene matches: 5. The length of the CDR3 is 14 residues. CDR1 is MDHEN, CDR2 SYDVKM, per germline. In DNA form, the CDR3 reads TGTGCCAGCAGTTGGGACAGAGTAGATGAAAAACTGTTTTTT. Its protein product is CASSWDRVDEKLFF.

V usage is TRBV15 and J usage is TRBJ2-1; D is perhaps TRBD1 (6 bases). Germline V gives CDR1 LNHNV, CDR2 YYDKDF (reference sequence). Trimming pared 8 bases from V and 10 bases from J, leaving 12 bases between. This CDR3 spans 11 amino acids. The CDR3, as DNA: TGTGCCACCGGTGGGGGCAGGGAGCAGTTCTTC. Translated, it gives CATGGGREQFF.

The V and J genes are TRBV7-9 and TRBJ1-4; D gene ambiguous. CDR3 length: 14 residues. The ends were cut back, 0 bases at V and 10 bases at J, with 12 bases in the middle. Per the germline V gene, CDR1 is SEHNR and CDR2 is FQNEAQ (reference sequence). The CDR3 sequence is CASSLAVPSGKLFF. The CDR3 DNA reads as TGTGCCAGCAGCTTAGCCGTTCCTTCGGGAAAACTGTTTTTT.

The J gene is TRBJ2-1, the V gene TRBV7-2, with TRBD2 as a possible D gene (6 bases). The V gene lost 5 bases and the J gene lost 5 bases, with 16 bases spanning the gap. The CDR3 loop spans 15 amino acids. The germline V gene has CDR1 SGHTA and CDR2 FQGNSA. DNA of the CDR3: TGTGCCAGCAGCGCGGGACTTGCCGGGAACAATGAGCAGTTCTTC. Residues: CASSAGLAGNNEQFF.

This chain joins TRBV30 and TRBJ2-7, with 7 positions matching TRBD2. This CDR3 spans 13 amino acids. Germline V gives CDR1 GTSNPN, CDR2 SVGIG (reference sequence). J was trimmed by 2 bases and V by 3 bases; bases with no gene match: 4. The CDR3 sequence is CAWSGGIAYEQYF. The CDR3, as DNA: TGTGCCTGGAGCGGGGGGATCGCCTACGAGCAGTACTTC.

The V gene is TRBV30, the J gene TRBJ2-7; 7 positions match TRBD1. V gave up 6 bases and J gave up 2 bases; unmatched junction bases: 7. The germline V gene encodes CDR1 GTSNPN and CDR2 SVGIG (reference sequence). There are 13 residues in the CDR3. This CDR3 reads CACSPTGTYEQYF. CDR3 in DNA: TGTGCCTGTTCCCCGACAGGGACCTACGAGCAGTACTTC.

The CDR3 DNA sequence: TGTGCCAGCCGGTACCAAGAGACCCAGTACTTC. Translation gives CASRYQETQYF. The chain is built from TRBV18 and TRBJ2-5; D is unclear. The length of the CDR3 is 11 residues. Germline values: CDR1 KGHSH, CDR2 LQKENI. The V and J ends lost 8 bases and 0 bases respectively, with 4 bases between them.

The chain uses TRBV30 and TRBJ1-5, with 7 positions matching TRBD1. Germline V gene data show CDR1 as GTSNPN and CDR2 as SVGIG (reference sequence). Trimming at V came to 3 bases and at J to 6 bases, leaving 8 bases not matched to a gene. The CDR3 has 14 residues. The CDR3 is CAWSPDRPSQPQHF. DNA of the CDR3: TGTGCCTGGAGCCCGGACAGGCCAAGTCAGCCCCAGCATTTT.

This clone has only one observation. The CDR3 spells CASSPNSQETQYF. The CDR3 DNA reads as TGTGCCAGCTCACCGAACAGTCAAGAGACCCAGTACTTC. This chain uses TRBV18 with TRBJ2-5; D not resolved. Trimming stripped 3 bases from V and 2 bases from J, with 7 bases between. Germline V gene data show CDR1 as KGHSH and CDR2 as LQKENI. This CDR3 contains 13 residues.

This clone appeared once. The chain has TRBV5-1 and TRBJ2-5; 7 nucleotides align to TRBD1. J lost 4 bases, V lost 2 bases, and 5 bases had no gene match. In germline, CDR1 is SGHRS, CDR2 YFSETQ. CDR3 length: 14 residues. CDR3: CASSFGAGGETQYF. The CDR3, as DNA: TGCGCCAGCAGCTTCGGGGCAGGGGGAGAGACCCAGTACTTC.

The chain employs TRBV7-2 and TRBJ2-7, with 11 bases fitting TRBD2. V was pared by 5 bases and J by 0 bases, with 3 bases of the junction left unmatched. Germline V gene lookup returns CDR1 SGHTA and CDR2 FQGNSA. The CDR3 has 15 amino acids. The chain's CDR3 is CASSVGLAASYEQYF. The CDR3 region has the DNA TGTGCCAGCAGCGTGGGACTAGCGGCCTCCTACGAGCAGTACTTC.

The V call is TRBV5-1, the J call TRBJ2-6; weak D call: TRBD2 (5 bases). The length of the CDR3 is 16 residues. Germline CDR1 reads SGHRS; CDR2 reads YFSETQ. V lost 3 bases and J 0 bases, leaving 10 bases between the germline ends. The CDR3 loop reads CASSSGLISGANVLTF. For the CDR3, the DNA is TGCGCCAGCAGCTCTGGACTTATCTCTGGGGCCAACGTCCTGACTTTC.

The V and J genes are TRBV2 and TRBJ2-5; 7 bases fit TRBD1. With V trimmed by 2 bases and J by 5 bases, 8 bases remained unmatched. Germline lookup yields CDR1 SNHLY and CDR2 FYNNEI. The CDR3 totals 15 residues. CDR3 loop: CASSESRQGWETQYF. CDR3 sequence (DNA): TGTGCCAGCAGTGAATCTCGACAGGGCTGGGAGACCCAGTACTTC.

This chain connects TRBV6-5 to TRBJ1-1; D unresolved. V dropped 2 bases and J dropped 1 base, with 14 bases sitting between them. There are 16 residues in the CDR3. Germline CDR1 and CDR2: MNHEY and SVGAGI. The CDR3 reads CASSYIPVPRNTEAFF. CDR3 sequence (DNA): TGTGCCAGCAGTTACATTCCTGTCCCGAGGAACACTGAAGCTTTCTTT.